The sequence of this T cell receptor (beta chain) was determined in a study of blood T cell repertoires in COVID-19. On the study more broadly: T cells, B-cell-depleted T cells, or PBMCs provided the cDNA or gDNA that served as material.

This CDR3 spans 17 amino acids. Per germline, CDR1 GTSNPN and CDR2 SVGIG (reference sequence). The V end lost 3 bases, the J end lost 1 base, and 21 bases lay between the germline ends. Using immunoSEQ multiplex PCR, the repertoire was profiled, and TCRdb retains in-frame clones only, with some absent. The data show some 200,000 clones, approximately 91% seen once. This study enrolled people aged roughly 18 to 90 from 20 to 25 US geographic areas. What was sequenced was PBMCs or T cells enriched from blood (not recorded which). This chain uses TRBV30 with TRBJ1-2; D gene unclear. This TCR was sampled from a woman between 18 and 30 years old who had recovered from COVID-19. CDR3: CAWSSLGPVRFNYGYTF. The CDR3 bases are TGTGCCTGGAGCTCTCTAGGCCCAGTAAGATTTAACTATGGCTACACCTTC.